The clone carrying this T cell receptor (beta chain) was observed a few times. What it recognizes is unknown. This record belongs to a study of cytotoxic CD8 clonotypes in ibrutinib-treated CLL. At the level of the study: Of a cohort that held some eleven relapsed/refractory and 15 treatment-naive patients, about 18 were IGHV unmutated. Study results and limitations: Public clonotypes (which were uncommon) either contracted or remained stable on treatment. Clonality went up at the time of ibrutinib response, stayed stable in sustained remission, and later dropped back toward its baseline level at progression.

V was pared by 10 bases and J by 7 bases, with 15 bases of the junction left unmatched. The CDR3 runs 14 residues. Germline V gives CDR1 ENHRY, CDR2 SYGVKD. Only in-frame clones appear in the TCRdb table, and some are missing; sequencing was by immunoSEQ multiplex PCR. The table has around 310,000 clones, approximately 80% seen once. Genomic DNA (around 2 micrograms) was obtained from cryopreserved PBMCs for construction of TCR beta libraries. The sample consisted of PBMCs, taken before ibrutinib treatment. This sequence joins TRBV10-3 and TRBJ2-7; 8 positions agree with TRBD2. The TCR originated in a human donor with chronic lymphocytic leukemia. The CDR3 sequence: CATSWSGGMGEQYF. The CDR3 DNA reads TGTGCCACCTCATGGAGCGGGGGAATGGGGGAGCAGTACTTC.